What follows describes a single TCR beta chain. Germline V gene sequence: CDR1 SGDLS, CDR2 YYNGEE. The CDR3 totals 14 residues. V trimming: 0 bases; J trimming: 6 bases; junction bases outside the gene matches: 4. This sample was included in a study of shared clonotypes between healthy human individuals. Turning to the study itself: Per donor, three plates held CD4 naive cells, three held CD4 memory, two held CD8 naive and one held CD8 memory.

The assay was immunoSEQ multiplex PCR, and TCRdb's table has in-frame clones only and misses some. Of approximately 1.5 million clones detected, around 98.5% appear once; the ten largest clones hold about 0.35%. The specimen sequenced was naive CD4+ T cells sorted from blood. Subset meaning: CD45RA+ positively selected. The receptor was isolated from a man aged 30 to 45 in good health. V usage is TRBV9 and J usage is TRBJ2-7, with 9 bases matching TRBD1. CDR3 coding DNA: TGTGCCAGCAGCGTAGCACAGGGGGCGACCGAGCAGTACTTC. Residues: CASSVAQGATEQYF.